This record concerns one T cell receptor (beta chain) sequence. The antigen remains unidentified. A multiplex PCR was run with 60 Vbeta primers and 13 Jbeta primers. TCRdb's table, derived via immunoSEQ multiplex PCR, lists solely in-frame clones and lacks some. The sample lists approximately 200,000 clones, 65% to 85% occurring once. This entry belongs to a study of cytomegalovirus exposure and HLA in healthy donors. Study outcomes and limitations: Highly shared sequence variants in one cluster were likely a sequencing artifact. The authors enumerated over 150 TCR beta chains as linked to cytomegalovirus. Analysis performed later found around 15,000 TCR beta sequences associated with HLA alleles at 0.05 false discovery rate.

Germline loops: CDR1 SNHLY, CDR2 FYNNEI. The germline V and J ends were trimmed by 7 bases and 8 bases, with 20 bases remaining between them. The CDR3 runs 14 residues. This TCR derives from a boy aged 2 to 9 in good health and CMV-seronegative. Sample: PBMCs. The chain combines TRBV2 with TRBJ1-2; maybe TRBD1 (6 bases). The CDR3 coding sequence is TGTGCCAGCAAAACAACCAACAGGGAAGGAGGCTACACCTTC. It is translated as CASKTTNREGGYTF.